This is a list of T cell receptor beta chains from one sample in a study of T cells in Graves' hyperthyroidism and ophthalmopathy. TCRdb redid the calling of the multiplex PCR reads with MiXCR, one entry per CDR3 protein. The sample yields a few hundred thousand distinct CDR3 sequences, about 16% seen once. Sequenced input: blood. Receptors originate from a woman in her 30s with Graves' ophthalmopathy. The CDR3 runs from the conserved cysteine through the conserved F or W. Fields, in order: J gene, clone size, V gene, D gene, CDR3 protein, CDR3 DNA. A D gene is named only where the DNA matches it firmly. Some rows mark clone size as missing; the rest say once, few, many or name a class of expanded clone.

TRBJ2-7,many,TRBV7-9,NA,CASSFISGHEQYF,TGTGCCAGCAGCTTTATCAGTGGCCACGAGCAGTACTTC
TRBJ1-1,many,TRBV9,NA,CASSVGGALNTEAFF,TGTGCCAGCAGCGTAGGTGGGGCCCTGAACACTGAAGCTTTCTTT
TRBJ2-5,NA,TRBV4-3,TRBD2,CASSQDPQGGETQYF,TGCGCCAGCAGCCAAGATCCGCAGGGAGGGGAGACCCAGTACTTC
TRBJ1-2,many,TRBV5-5,NA,CASSSESFGGYTF,TGTGCCAGCAGCTCGGAGAGTTTCGGTGGCTACACCTTC
TRBJ2-1,few,TRBV25-1,NA,CASSEPGESNEQFF,TGTGCCAGCAGTGAACCCGGCGAGAGCAATGAGCAGTTCTTC
TRBJ2-7,many,TRBV20-1,NA,CSAPTYGTGHEQYF,TGCAGTGCTCCCACCTACGGGACTGGACATGAGCAGTACTTC
TRBJ2-7,few,TRBV28,TRBD2,CASSLLAGRAYEQYF,TGTGCCAGCAGTTTATTAGCGGGCCGGGCCTACGAGCAGTACTTC
TRBJ2-2,NA,TRBV7-3,NA,CASSAKSRVSNTGELFF,TGTGCCAGCAGCGCCAAGTCCCGCGTATCGAACACCGGGGAGCTGTTTTTT
TRBJ1-4,NA,TRBV5-5,NA,CASRMGTIEKLFF,TGTGCCAGCAGGATGGGGACGATAGAAAAACTGTTTTTT
TRBJ2-1,few,TRBV4-1,TRBD2,CASSRGLAGPRSEQFF,TGCGCCAGCAGCCGAGGACTAGCGGGTCCTCGAAGTGAGCAGTTCTTC
TRBJ1-5,NA,TRBV25-1,NA,CASSELPENSNQPQHF,TGTGCCAGCAGTGAACTACCGGAAAATAGCAATCAGCCCCAGCATTTT
TRBJ2-5,many,TRBV6-5,TRBD2,CASSYIVAGETQYF,TGTGCCAGCAGTTACATAGTAGCGGGAGAGACCCAGTACTTC
TRBJ1-5,few,TRBV30,NA,CAWSMEELGNQPQHF,TGTGCCTGGAGCATGGAGGAATTGGGCAATCAGCCCCAGCATTTT
TRBJ1-1,many,TRBV28,NA,CASIDRVNTEAFF,TGTGCCAGCATTGACCGGGTGAACACTGAAGCTTTCTTT
TRBJ1-2,few,TRBV20-1,NA,CSARSPGTEGYTF,TGCAGTGCTAGATCCCCCGGGACCGAGGGCTACACCTTC
TRBJ2-5,many,TRBV6-1,NA,CASSYARGLETQYF,TGTGCCAGCAGTTACGCTCGGGGGCTGGAGACCCAGTACTTC
TRBJ2-3,many,TRBV5-5,TRBD1,CASGRQGAQIDTQYF,TGTGCCAGCGGGCGTCAGGGGGCGCAAATAGATACGCAGTATTTT
TRBJ1-5,NA,TRBV2,NA,CASSEDSLKHF,TGTGCCAGCAGTGAAGACTCTTTGAAGCATTTT
TRBJ2-1,few,TRBV7-2,TRBD2,CASSQKREAYNEQFF,TGTGCCAGCAGCCAGAAGCGGGAAGCATACAATGAGCAGTTCTTC
TRBJ1-1,many,TRBV30,TRBD1,CAWSPRDRGFGEAFF,TGTGCCTGGAGTCCCAGGGACAGGGGGTTTGGTGAAGCTTTCTTT